This T cell receptor (beta chain) was obtained from a study of Graves' ophthalmopathy and Graves' hyperthyroidism. Study-wide results and limits: With a specificity of around 77% and a sensitivity of 70.59%, the model predicted ophthalmopathy progression. Most expanded clonotypes in thyroid above 0.001 frequency also showed up in blood.

No donor had other autoimmune disease, uncontrolled infection, pregnancy or lactation. Amplification from RNA transcripts yielded the TCR beta CDR3 regions. First-round RT-PCR relied on HTBI primers, and a second-round multiplex PCR came next. TCRdb recomputed calls from the multiplex PCR reads with MiXCR, one row per CDR3 protein. The sample lists 350,000 to 450,000 distinct CDR3 sequences; about 17% were seen once. As regards this clonotype: Its antigen is as yet unknown.

V lost 6 bases, J lost 0 bases, and 12 bases lay in between. CDR3 size: 14 residues. The clonotype comes from a young woman with Graves' ophthalmopathy. Specimen: peripheral blood. The gene calls are TRBV12-3 or TRBV12-4 and TRBJ2-7, with D unclear. The CDR3 DNA is TGTGCCAGCAGCGTAGAGGCTTTCTCCTACGAGCAGTACTTC. Its translation: CASSVEAFSYEQYF.